The next 10 T cell receptor beta chains were all read from a single sample in a study of T cell responses to AZD1222 COVID-19 vaccine. Clones were read by immunoSEQ multiplex PCR, and TCRdb kept only the in-frame ones, dropping some. The sample has 150,000 to 200,000 clones, around 93% seen once; the top ten hold 2.3%. Source: peripheral blood, taken on day 0 of AZD1222 vaccination. The receptors stem from an adult in good health.

This clone has a count of ten or more. This chain joins TRBV14 and TRBJ2-7; 8 nucleotides agree with TRBD1. Germline CDR1 SGHDN, CDR2 FVKESK. The CDR3 is 16 residues long. Germline trimming cut 0 bases from V and 3 bases from J; bases unmatched to any gene: 7. For the CDR3, the DNA is TGTGCCAGCAGCCAAGACAACCGGGACAGGCGCTACGAGCAGTACTTC. Residues: CASSQDNRDRRYEQYF. Full variable domain (missing parts from reference TRBV14 and TRBJ2-7): EAGVTQFPSHSVIEKGQTVTLRCDPISGHDNLYWYRRVMGKEIKFLLHFVKESKQDESGMPNNRFLAERTGGTYSTLKVQPAELEDSGVYFCASSQDNRDRRYEQYFGPGTRLTVT.

This clone was detected once. J is TRBJ2-3 and V is TRBV5-1; 7 bases are a match to TRBD1. The CDR3 has 14 amino acids. Trimming removed 4 bases from V and 4 bases from J; junction bases left unmatched: 6. The germline CDR1 and CDR2 sequences are SGHRS and YFSETQ. The CDR3 bases are TGCGCCAGCAGCGTAAACAGGGGAGCAGATACGCAGTATTTT. This translates into CASSVNRGADTQYF.

V and J are TRBV6-5 and TRBJ2-7, with D hard to call. Germline V gene lookup returns CDR1 MNHEY and CDR2 SVGAGI. The CDR3 length is 15 residues. The V end lost 0 bases, the J end lost 0 bases, and 9 bases lay between the germline ends. CDR3 loop: CASSYSTVGSYEQYF. In nucleotides, the CDR3 is TGTGCCAGCAGTTACTCGACCGTAGGCTCCTACGAGCAGTACTTC.

The chain combines TRBV28 with TRBJ2-7; D gene uncertain. Germline CDR1 MDHEN, CDR2 SYDVKM. V was shortened by 4 bases and J by 0 bases, with 16 bases between the two germline ends. There are 16 residues in the CDR3. The CDR3 DNA is TGTGCCAGCAGTTCCCCAACCACCGCCGGCTCCTACGAGCAGTACTTC. This codes for CASSSPTTAGSYEQYF. Variable domain in full (rest from reference TRBV28 and TRBJ2-7): DVKVTQSSRYLVKRTGEKVFLECVQDMDHENMFWYRQDPGLGLRLIYFSYDVKMKEKGDIPEGYSVSREKKERFSLILESASTNQTSMYLCASSSPTTAGSYEQYFGPGTRLTVT.

V is TRBV2 and J is TRBJ1-6; maybe TRBD1 (5 bases). Germline values: CDR1 SNHLY, CDR2 FYNNEI. V was pared by 0 bases and J by 9 bases, with 15 bases between. The CDR3 loop spans 16 amino acids. CDR3 bases: TGTGCCAGCAGTGAAGCGGGGGGAGGCCGTGCTTCACCCCTCCACTTT. This encodes CASSEAGGGRASPLHF.

J is TRBJ2-3 and V is TRBV18; weak D call: TRBD1 (6 bases). Germline V gene sequence: CDR1 KGHSH, CDR2 LQKENI. The CDR3 consists of 14 residues. The V gene lost 1 base and the J gene lost 4 bases, with 9 bases spanning the gap. Here the CDR3 DNA reads TGTGCCAGCTCACCACGGCAGGGGCCAGATACGCAGTATTTT. Amino acids: CASSPRQGPDTQYF.

The chain uses TRBV5-5 and TRBJ1-2; no firm D call. V lost 4 bases and J 1 base, leaving 8 bases between the germline ends. Germline CDR1 SGHKS, CDR2 YYEKEE (reference sequence). This CDR3 is 13 amino acids long. CDR3 coding DNA: TGTGCCAGCAGCACCGACGGTAACTATGGCTACACCTTC. Translating it yields CASSTDGNYGYTF.

The chain couples TRBV7-9 to TRBJ1-1; the D gene is possibly TRBD1 (6 bases). Germline V CDR1 and CDR2: SEHNR, FQNEAQ (reference sequence). V gave up 5 bases and J gave up 4 bases, with 14 bases separating them. The CDR3 has 14 amino acids. The CDR3 sequence: CASSPEGVITEAFF. In DNA, the CDR3 is TGTGCCAGCAGCCCCGAGGGGGTGATCACTGAAGCTTTCTTT.

This clone was recorded a few times. The V gene is TRBV18, the J gene TRBJ1-1; D is possibly TRBD1 (6 bases). The ends were cut back, 6 bases at V and 3 bases at J, with 20 bases in the middle. This CDR3 contains 16 residues. Germline V gene sequence: CDR1 KGHSH, CDR2 LQKENI. The CDR3 reads CASSWAQGHVDTEAFF. CDR3 nucleotide sequence: TGTGCCAGCTCGTGGGCCCAGGGACATGTCGACACTGAAGCTTTCTTT.

The sample holds a few counts of this clone. The V and J genes are TRBV28 and TRBJ1-4; no reliable D call. Germline CDR1 reads MDHEN; CDR2 reads SYDVKM. CDR3 length equals 13 residues. V lost 0 bases and J lost 3, with 2 bases in between. CDR3 sequence: CASSLWANEKLFF. The CDR3 nucleotides read TGTGCCAGCAGTTTATGGGCTAATGAAAAACTGTTTTTT.